This T cell receptor (beta chain) emerged from a study of cytomegalovirus exposure and HLA in healthy donors. Primers for the PCR totalled 60 Vbeta and 13 Jbeta. Using immunoSEQ multiplex PCR, the repertoire was profiled, and TCRdb retains in-frame clones only, with some absent. The sample has over 85,000 clones, around 85% seen once. All donors participated as healthy donors of bone marrow. CDR3 size: 15 residues. Germline-derived CDR1 and CDR2 are SNHLY and FYNNEI. V shed 3 bases and J shed 1 base, with 12 bases lying between them. This clone has more than one count but fewer than ten. The source of this sequence is a middle-aged man in good health and CMV-seronegative. Sequenced: PBMCs. The chain carries TRBV2 and TRBJ1-1; D is unresolved. The CDR3 DNA reads TGTGCCAGCAGTGATGGAAGCCCGGGGAACACTGAAGCTTTCTTT. Amino acid sequence: CASSDGSPGNTEAFF.